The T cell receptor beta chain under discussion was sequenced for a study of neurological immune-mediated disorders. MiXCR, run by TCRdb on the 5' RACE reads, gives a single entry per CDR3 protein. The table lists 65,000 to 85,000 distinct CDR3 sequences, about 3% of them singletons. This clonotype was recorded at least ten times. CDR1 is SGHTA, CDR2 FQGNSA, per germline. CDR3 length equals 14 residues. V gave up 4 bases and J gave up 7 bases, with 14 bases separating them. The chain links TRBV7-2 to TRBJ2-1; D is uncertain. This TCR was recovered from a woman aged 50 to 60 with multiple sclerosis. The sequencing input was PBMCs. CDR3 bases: TGTGCCAGCAGCTCTACGGCCCTGATGAATGAGCAGTTCTTC. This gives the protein CASSSTALMNEQFF.